The source of this TCR beta chain is a study of TIL therapy for anti-PD-1-resistant metastatic lung cancer. Whole-study context: A few tumors were EGFR-mutant and two were ALK-rearranged.

The study, taken as a whole, reports: TIL clonotype persistence in blood showed no apparent association with response.

The immunoSEQ assay was v3. Each library reached about 2 million read pairs, or 5-6 million at deep level. Data came from immunoSEQ multiplex PCR; TCRdb stores just in-frame clones and leaves some out. This table has about 21,000 clones, around 70% appearing once. From germline, CDR1 is SNHLY and CDR2 FYNNEI. The CDR3 has 14 residues. Trimming removed 5 bases from V and 5 bases from J; junction bases left unmatched: 4. The time point: pre-treatment sample, taken before nivolumab and TIL therapy. Concerning this clone itself: Its target is unknown.

The clonotype was recovered from a person between 25 and 80 years old with non-small cell lung cancer. This sample comprised blood, obtained at baseline. The rearrangement links TRBV2 to TRBJ1-5; 9 positions agree with TRBD1. The CDR3 sequence is CASSSTGGDQPQHF. The DNA for the CDR3 is TGTGCCAGCAGTTCGACAGGGGGTGATCAGCCCCAGCATTTT. Together with reference TRBV2 and TRBJ1-5, the CDR3 gives the full variable domain: EPEVTQTPSHQVTQMGQEVILRCVPISNHLYFYWYRQILGQKVEFLVSFYNNEISEKSEIFDDQFSVERPDGSNFTLKIRSTKLEDSAMYFCASSSTGGDQPQHFGDGTRLSIL.